These T cell receptor beta chains were read from a single sample in a study of response to subunit inactivated influenza vaccine. TCRdb processed the RT-PCR reads anew with MiXCR; each CDR3 protein has one entry. Altogether more than 200,000 distinct CDR3 sequences are present, less than 15% being singletons, with the ten largest covering less than 8.5%. The starting material was non-naive T cells sorted from PBMCs, obtained approximately 15 days before vaccination. The receptor set was obtained from a man in his forties or fifties who received an inactivated influenza vaccine. CDR3s include the opening cysteine and the closing phenylalanine or tryptophan. D genes are given only for firm matches. Clone size appears in some rows only: once, few, many, or a class for an expanded clone.

CASAYRQEASGSTDTQYF TGTGCCAGCGCCTACAGGCAAGAGGCTAGCGGGAGCACAGATACGCAGTATTTT NA TRBJ2-3 TRBD2 TRBV27
CASSPIRGDTGELFF TGTGCCAGCTCACCTATCCGGGGGGACACCGGGGAGCTGTTTTTT many TRBJ2-2 TRBD2 TRBV18
CASSPRWDSSGGHTYNEQFF TGTGCCAGCAGCCCACGGTGGGACTCTAGCGGGGGCCATACCTACAATGAGCAGTTCTTC NA TRBJ2-1 TRBD2 TRBV11-1
CSGRDRWSEQYF TGCAGCGGCCGGGACAGGTGGAGCGAGCAGTACTTC NA TRBJ2-7 TRBD1 TRBV29-1
CASSHLFLGCGRKKLFF TGCGCCAGCAGCCACCTCTTTTTAGGGTGCGGACGGAAAAAACTGTTTTTT NA TRBJ1-4 NA TRBV4-1
CASSSRRTSRSYEQYF TGTGCCAGCAGTTCCCGGAGGACTAGCCGCTCCTACGAGCAGTACTTC NA TRBJ2-7 TRBD2 TRBV12-3/TRBV12-4
CDSRQGGHGYTF TGTGACAGCAGACAGGGAGGACACGGCTACACCTTC NA TRBJ1-2 TRBD1 TRBV2
CASSLGVMGTTEAFF TGTGCCAGCAGTTTAGGGGTAATGGGGACCACTGAAGCTTTCTTT NA TRBJ1-1 NA TRBV12-3/TRBV12-4
CSASSLLAREPYEQYF TGCAGTGCTAGCAGCCTACTAGCGAGAGAGCCCTACGAGCAGTACTTC few TRBJ2-7 TRBD2 TRBV20-1
CASSLTGNEKLFF TGTGCCAGCAGTTTAACAGGGAATGAAAAACTGTTTTTT many TRBJ1-4 NA TRBV12-3/TRBV12-4
CASSLGTSRTPTTDTQYF TGTGCCAGCTCACTCGGGACTAGCAGAACCCCGACCACAGATACGCAGTATTTT few TRBJ2-3 TRBD2 TRBV18
CASSFAGQGARSFAPRSYEQYF TGCGCCAGCAGTTTTGCAGGACAGGGGGCGAGGAGCTTTGCCCCGCGCTCCTACGAGCAGTACTTC few TRBJ2-7 TRBD1 TRBV5-1
CASSLRTTRGTDTQYF TGTGCCAGCAGCTTAAGGACAACCCGAGGGACAGATACGCAGTATTTT NA TRBJ2-3 NA TRBV7-9
CASSRTSGRINTGELFF TGTGCCAGCAGCCGGACTAGCGGGAGGATTAACACCGGGGAGCTGTTTTTT NA TRBJ2-2 TRBD2 TRBV7-9
CASLLTYNEQFF TGTGCCAGCCTGCTTACTTACAATGAGCAGTTCTTC many TRBJ2-1 NA TRBV12-3/TRBV12-4
CASSVEGVQNRQFF TGTGCCAGCAGCGTAGAGGGGGTACAAAATAGGCAGTTCTTC few TRBJ2-1 NA TRBV9
CAWGQAGTQYF TGTGCCTGGGGACAAGCAGGAACGCAGTATTTT many TRBJ2-3 NA TRBV30
CASSLPGTQETQYF TGTGCCAGCAGTTTGCCGGGGACTCAAGAGACCCAGTACTTC many TRBJ2-5 NA TRBV28